This T cell receptor (beta chain) was captured in a study of T-cell reconstitution after alpha-beta-depleted transplantation in children. Study results and limitations: Several hundred rapidly expanded clones from non-depleted graft cells reportedly supplied alpha-beta T cells about two months post-transplant.

Points on this clonotype: The antigen is undetermined.

Preparation of the TCRbeta library used unique molecular identifiers. TCRdb re-called the PCR reads with MiXCR, one entry per CDR3 protein. Among roughly 670,000 distinct CDR3 sequences listed, around 13% were seen once. In germline, CDR1 is SGHVS, CDR2 FNYEAQ. This CDR3 has 12 amino acids. Between the trimmed V and J ends, which lost 5 bases and 5 bases, there was a span of 9 bases. This TCR derives from a girl aged 2 to 10 with congenital amegakaryocytic thrombocytopenia, due to receive a stem cell transplant. The chain employs TRBV7-6 and TRBJ2-5, with no clear D. The source was PBMCs, collected before TCRalphabeta/CD19-depleted stem cell transplant. The CDR3 DNA follows: TGTGCCAGCAGCACTTTTGGGGAGACCCAGTACTTC. It codes for CASSTFGETQYF.